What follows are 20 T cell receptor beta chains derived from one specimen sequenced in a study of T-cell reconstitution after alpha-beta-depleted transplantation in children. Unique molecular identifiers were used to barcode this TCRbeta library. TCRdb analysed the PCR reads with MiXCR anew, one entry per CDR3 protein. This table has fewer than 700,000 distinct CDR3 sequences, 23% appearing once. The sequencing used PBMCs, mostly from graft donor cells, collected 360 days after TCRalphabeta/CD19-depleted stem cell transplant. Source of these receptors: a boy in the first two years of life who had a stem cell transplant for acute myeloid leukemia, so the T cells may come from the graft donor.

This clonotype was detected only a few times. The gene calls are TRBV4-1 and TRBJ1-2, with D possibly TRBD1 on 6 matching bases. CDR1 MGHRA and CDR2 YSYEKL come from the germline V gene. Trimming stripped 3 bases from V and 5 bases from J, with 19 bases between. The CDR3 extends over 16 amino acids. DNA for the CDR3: TGCGCCAGCAGCCAGAGGGGGACACTTATTACTTATGGCTACACCTTC. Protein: CASSQRGTLITYGYTF.

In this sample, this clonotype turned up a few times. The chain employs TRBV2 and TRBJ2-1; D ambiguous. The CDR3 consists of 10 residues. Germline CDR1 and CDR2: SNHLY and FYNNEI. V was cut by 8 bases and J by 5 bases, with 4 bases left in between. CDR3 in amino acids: CASLHNEQFF. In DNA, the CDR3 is TGTGCCAGCTTACACAATGAGCAGTTCTTC.

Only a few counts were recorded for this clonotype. The CDR3: CSAGIGTRGYGYTF. CDR3 nucleotide sequence: TGCAGTGCTGGGATAGGGACCCGCGGATATGGCTACACCTTC. The gene calls are TRBV20-1 and TRBJ1-2; D is perhaps TRBD1 (5 bases). Germline CDR1 DFQATT, CDR2 SNEGSKA (reference sequence). The ends were cut back, 5 bases at V and 5 bases at J, with 18 bases in the middle. CDR3 length: 14 residues.

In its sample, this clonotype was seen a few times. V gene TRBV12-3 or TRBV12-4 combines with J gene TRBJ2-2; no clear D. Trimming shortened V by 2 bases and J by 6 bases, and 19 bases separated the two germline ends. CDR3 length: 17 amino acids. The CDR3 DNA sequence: TGTGCCAGCAGTTTAAGGGCCGCGGCCGCTGAATCCGGGGAGCTGTTTTTT. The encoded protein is CASSLRAAAAESGELFF.

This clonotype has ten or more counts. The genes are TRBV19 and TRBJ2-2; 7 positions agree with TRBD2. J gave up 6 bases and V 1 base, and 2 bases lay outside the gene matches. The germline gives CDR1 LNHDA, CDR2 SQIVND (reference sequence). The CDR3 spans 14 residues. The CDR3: CASSIAGRAGELFF. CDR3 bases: TGTGCCAGTAGTATAGCAGGGAGGGCCGGGGAGCTGTTTTTT.

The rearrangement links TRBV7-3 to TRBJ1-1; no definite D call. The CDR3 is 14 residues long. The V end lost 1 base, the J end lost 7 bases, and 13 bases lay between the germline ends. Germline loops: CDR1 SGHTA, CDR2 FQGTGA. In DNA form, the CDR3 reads TGTGCCAGCAGCTTAAAACCCGGAGATAGTGAAGCTTTCTTT. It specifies CASSLKPGDSEAFF.

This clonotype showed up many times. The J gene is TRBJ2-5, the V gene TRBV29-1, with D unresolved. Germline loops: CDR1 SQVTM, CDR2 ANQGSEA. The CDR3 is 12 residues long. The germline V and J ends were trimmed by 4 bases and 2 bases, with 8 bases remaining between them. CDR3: CSVGVVQETQYF. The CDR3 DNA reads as TGCAGCGTTGGGGTTGTTCAAGAGACCCAGTACTTC.

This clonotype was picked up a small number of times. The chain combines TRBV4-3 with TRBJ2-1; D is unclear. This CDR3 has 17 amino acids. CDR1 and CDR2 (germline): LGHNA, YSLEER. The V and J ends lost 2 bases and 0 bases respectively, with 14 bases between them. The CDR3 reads CASSQRHSQSSYNEQFF. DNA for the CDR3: TGCGCCAGCAGCCAACGACATAGCCAGAGCTCCTACAATGAGCAGTTCTTC.

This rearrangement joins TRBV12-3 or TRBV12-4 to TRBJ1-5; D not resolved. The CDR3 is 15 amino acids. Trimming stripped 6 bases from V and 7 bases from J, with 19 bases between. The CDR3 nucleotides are TGTGCCAGCAGCCAGACCCCCGGGAGGGAGCAGCCCCAGCATTTT. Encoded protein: CASSQTPGREQPQHF.

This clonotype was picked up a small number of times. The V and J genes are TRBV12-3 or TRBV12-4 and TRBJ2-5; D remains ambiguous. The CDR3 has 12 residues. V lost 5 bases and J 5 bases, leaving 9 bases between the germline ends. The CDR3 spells CASSLSYETQYF. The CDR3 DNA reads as TGTGCCAGCAGTCTTAGTTACGAGACCCAGTACTTC.

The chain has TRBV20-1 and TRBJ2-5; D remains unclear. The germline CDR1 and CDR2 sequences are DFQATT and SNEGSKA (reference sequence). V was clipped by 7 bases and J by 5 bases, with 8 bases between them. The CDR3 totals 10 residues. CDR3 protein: CSGLGETQYF. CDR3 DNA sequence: TGCAGTGGGCTGGGGGAGACCCAGTACTTC.

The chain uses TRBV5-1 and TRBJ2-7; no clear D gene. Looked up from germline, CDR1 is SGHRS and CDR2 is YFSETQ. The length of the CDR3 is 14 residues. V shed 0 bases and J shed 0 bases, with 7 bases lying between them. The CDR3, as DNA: TGCGCCAGCAGCTTGGACACGAGCTCCTACGAGCAGTACGTC. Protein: CASSLDTSSYEQYV.

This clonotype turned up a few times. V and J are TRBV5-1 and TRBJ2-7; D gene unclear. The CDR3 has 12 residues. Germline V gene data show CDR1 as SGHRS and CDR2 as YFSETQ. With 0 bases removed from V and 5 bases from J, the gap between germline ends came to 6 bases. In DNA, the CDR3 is TGCGCCAGCAGCTTGGGGTCGGACGAGCAGTACGTC. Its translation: CASSLGSDEQYV.

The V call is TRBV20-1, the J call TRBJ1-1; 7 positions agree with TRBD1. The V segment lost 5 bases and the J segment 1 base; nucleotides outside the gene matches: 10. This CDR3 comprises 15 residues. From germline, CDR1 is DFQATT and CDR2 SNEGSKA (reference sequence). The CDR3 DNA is TGCAGTGCTGGTCTAAGAAGGACAGGGAACACTGAAGCTTTCTTT. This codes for CSAGLRRTGNTEAFF.

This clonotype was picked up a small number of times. The CDR3 region is CATSRDDRLSEQYV. CDR3 in DNA: TGTGCCACCAGCAGAGATGACAGGCTCTCCGAGCAGTACGTC. This chain joins TRBV15 and TRBJ2-7; TRBD1 is a possible D gene (6 bases). The germline gives CDR1 LNHNV, CDR2 YYDKDF (reference sequence). V gave up 0 bases and J gave up 6 bases, with 12 bases separating them. The CDR3 runs 14 residues.

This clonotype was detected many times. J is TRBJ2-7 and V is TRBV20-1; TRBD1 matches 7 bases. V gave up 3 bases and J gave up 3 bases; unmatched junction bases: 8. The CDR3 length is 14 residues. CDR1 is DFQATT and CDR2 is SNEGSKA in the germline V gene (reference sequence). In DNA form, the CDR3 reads TGCAGTGCTAGGACCCCCGACAGGGACTACGAGCAGTACGTC. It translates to CSARTPDRDYEQYV.

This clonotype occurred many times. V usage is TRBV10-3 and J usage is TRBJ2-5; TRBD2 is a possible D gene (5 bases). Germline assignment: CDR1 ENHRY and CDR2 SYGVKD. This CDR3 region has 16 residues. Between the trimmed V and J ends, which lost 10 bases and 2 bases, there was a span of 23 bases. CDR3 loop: CATQQPAGLLQETQYF. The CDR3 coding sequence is TGTGCCACTCAGCAACCTGCCGGACTGCTGCAAGAGACCCAGTACTTC.

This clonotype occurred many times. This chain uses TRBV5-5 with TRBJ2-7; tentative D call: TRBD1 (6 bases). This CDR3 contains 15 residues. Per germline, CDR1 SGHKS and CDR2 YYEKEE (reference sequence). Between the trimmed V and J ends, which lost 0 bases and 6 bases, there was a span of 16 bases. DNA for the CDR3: TGTGCCAGCAGCTTGGCCCTCAGGGGTCGAGGCGAGCAGTACTTC. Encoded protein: CASSLALRGRGEQYF.

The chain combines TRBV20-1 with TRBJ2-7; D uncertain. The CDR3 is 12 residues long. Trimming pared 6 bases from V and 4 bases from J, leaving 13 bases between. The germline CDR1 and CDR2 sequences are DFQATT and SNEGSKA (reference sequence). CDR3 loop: CSAPDQSYEQYF. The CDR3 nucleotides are TGCAGTGCCCCGGATCAGTCGTACGAGCAGTACTTC.

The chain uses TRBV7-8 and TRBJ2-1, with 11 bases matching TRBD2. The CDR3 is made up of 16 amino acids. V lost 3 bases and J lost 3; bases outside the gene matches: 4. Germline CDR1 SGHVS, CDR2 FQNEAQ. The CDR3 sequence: CASSLVAGGHYNEQFF. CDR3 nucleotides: TGTGCCAGCAGCTTGGTAGCGGGGGGGCACTACAATGAGCAGTTCTTC.